These 10 T cell receptor beta chains share one sample of origin, sequenced in a study of blood T cell repertoires in COVID-19. The method was immunoSEQ multiplex PCR; TCRdb's version includes in-frame clones alone and lacks a portion of them. The sample includes approximately 110,000 clones, about 70% seen only once; the top ten take around 6.2%. What was sequenced was peripheral blood. The source is a man older than 75 with COVID-19, enrolled during active disease.

The J gene is TRBJ1-2, the V gene TRBV4-3; TRBD1 might be the D (6 bases). In germline, CDR1 is LGHNA, CDR2 YSLEER. The CDR3 has 17 residues. V was clipped by 0 bases and J by 3 bases, with 17 bases between them. CDR3 sequence reads: CASSQENVGGMDYGYTF. CDR3 in DNA: TGCGCCAGCAGCCAAGAGAATGTTGGGGGCATGGACTATGGCTACACCTTC.

The V call is TRBV6-6, the J call TRBJ2-1, with 8 bases matching TRBD2. CDR1 is MNHNY, CDR2 SVGAGI, per germline (reference sequence). Trimming cost V 8 bases and J 3 bases; bases outside gene matches: 9. The CDR3 sequence is 15 residues long. The CDR3 is CASRAQAGVYNEQFF. The DNA of the CDR3 is TGTGCCAGCCGCGCCCAAGCGGGAGTCTACAATGAGCAGTTCTTC.

The sample holds a few counts of this clone. This rearrangement joins TRBV5-4 to TRBJ1-1; D perhaps matches TRBD1 (5 bases). CDR3 length: 14 amino acids. V dropped 0 bases and J dropped 3 bases, with 9 bases sitting between them. Germline V gene data show CDR1 as SGHNT and CDR2 as YYREEE (reference sequence). CDR3 nucleotides: TGTGCCAGCAGCTTGGGAACAGGCTACACTGAAGCTTTCTTT. Its translation: CASSLGTGYTEAFF.

This clone was counted only a few times. The J gene is TRBJ1-2, the V gene TRBV7-8; D ambiguous. V dropped 1 base and J dropped 0 bases, with 6 bases sitting between them. The CDR3 has 14 residues. The germline CDR1 and CDR2 sequences are SGHVS and FQNEAQ. The CDR3: CASSLGSANYGYTF. The DNA of the CDR3 is TGTGCCAGCAGCTTAGGGAGCGCTAACTATGGCTACACCTTC.

The chain uses TRBV6-2 or TRBV6-3 and TRBJ2-1, with 12 bases fitting TRBD2. The germline gives CDR1 MNHEY, CDR2 SVGEGT. The trim removed 5 bases at V and 7 bases at J, leaving 6 bases unmatched. The CDR3 consists of 15 residues. The CDR3 coding sequence is TGTGCCAGCAGTAGACTAGCGGGAGAACGAAATGAGCAGTTCTTC. It encodes CASSRLAGERNEQFF.

The V gene is TRBV27, the J gene TRBJ2-3, with a tentative D call TRBD2 (6 bases). V lost 3 bases, J lost 2 bases, and 9 bases lay in between. Per the germline V gene, CDR1 is MNHEY and CDR2 is SMNVEV (reference sequence). This CDR3 spans 14 amino acids. CDR3 loop: CASSFGRVTDTQYF. The DNA of the CDR3 is TGTGCCAGCAGTTTCGGGAGAGTCACAGATACGCAGTATTTT.

This sequence joins TRBV4-1 and TRBJ2-7, with 10 bases fitting TRBD2. CDR1 and CDR2 (germline): MGHRA, YSYEKL. The CDR3 totals 15 residues. With V trimmed by 0 bases and J by 2 bases, 1 base remained unmatched. The CDR3 sequence: CASSQELAGTYEQYF. CDR3 bases: TGCGCCAGCAGCCAAGAACTAGCGGGGACCTACGAGCAGTACTTC.

This chain links TRBV3-1 (or the pseudogene TRBV3-2) with TRBJ1-3; D unresolved. V lost 1 base and J lost 7, with 5 bases in between. This CDR3 comprises 12 residues. Germline loops: CDR1 LGHDT, CDR2 YNNKEL (reference sequence). CDR3 sequence: CASSQVGNTIYF. CDR3 in DNA: TGTGCCAGCAGCCAAGTCGGGAACACCATATATTTT.

The rearrangement uses TRBV7-9 and TRBJ1-1; D gene ambiguous. V shed 1 base and J shed 5 bases, with 17 bases lying between them. The CDR3 covers 16 residues. Germline V gene data show CDR1 as SEHNR and CDR2 as FQNEAQ (reference sequence). This chain's CDR3 is CASSLGFGNSETEAFF. The CDR3 DNA sequence: TGTGCCAGCAGCTTAGGGTTCGGGAACAGTGAGACTGAAGCTTTCTTT.

The V call is TRBV28, the J call TRBJ2-2; the D gene is possibly TRBD1 (6 bases). In germline, CDR1 is MDHEN, CDR2 SYDVKM. The V and J ends lost 6 bases and 4 bases respectively, with 12 bases between them. The CDR3 contains 14 residues. Here the CDR3 DNA reads TGTGCCAGCAGCCTTGGACAGCGCACCGGGGAGCTGTTTTTT. Translating gives CASSLGQRTGELFF. The full variable domain, completed using reference TRBV28 and TRBJ2-2, is DVKVTQSSRYLVKRTGEKVFLECVQDMDHENMFWYRQDPGLGLRLIYFSYDVKMKEKGDIPEGYSVSREKKERFSLILESASTNQTSMYLCASSLGQRTGELFFGEGSRLTVL.